The rows below give T cell receptor beta chains drawn from one sample of a study of CD4 T cells in relation to SARS-CoV-2 and coronaviruses. Generated by immunoSEQ multiplex PCR, the TCRdb table keeps only in-frame clones and is missing some. The sample includes approximately 50,000 clones, roughly nine tenths seen only once; the top ten take under 0.4%. Sequencing was performed on naive CD4+ T cells from PBMCs. Receptors were obtained from an adult with COVID-19. The CDR3 runs from the conserved cysteine through the conserved F or W. D genes are given only for firm matches. Clone size is stated in some rows and not others, as once, few, many or a class when expanded.

J	D	size	V	DNA	CDR3
TRBJ1-2	TRBD1	-	TRBV28	TGTGCCAGCAGTTTACCCCTTCTGACAGGGATCGGAGATGGCTACACCTTC	CASSLPLLTGIGDGYTF
TRBJ2-5	-	-	TRBV6-1	TGTGCCAGCAGTGAAGCGCTTTCCAGTAGGGAGACCCAGTACTTC	CASSEALSSRETQYF
TRBJ2-7	TRBD1	-	TRBV5-5	TGTGCCAGCAGCTCCGATGGGGGACAGGGCTCGTACGAGCAGTACTTC	CASSSDGGQGSYEQYF
TRBJ2-5	-	-	TRBV9	TGTGCCAGCAGCGTAGGCCAGGAAGAGACCCAGTACTTC	CASSVGQEETQYF
TRBJ1-5	TRBD1	-	TRBV5-1	TGCGCCAGCAGCTCGGACAGGGGCAATCAGCCCCAGCATTTT	CASSSDRGNQPQHF
TRBJ1-1	-	-	TRBV10-1	TGCGCCAGCAGCGACACCTCCCATGGGCGAAGACCTGAAGCTTTCTTT	CASSDTSHGRRPEAFF
TRBJ1-5	TRBD1	-	TRBV30	TGTGCCTGGAGTGGACCACGGACAGGTAGAGAGCCCCAGCATTTT	CAWSGPRTGREPQHF
TRBJ1-2	-	-	TRBV28	TGTGCCAGCAGTACCCTTTATGGCTACACCTTC	CASSTLYGYTF
TRBJ2-1	TRBD2	-	TRBV7-3	TGTGCCAGCAGTTTACGGTCTAGCGGGTTGGCTGGGGAGCAGTTCTTC	CASSLRSSGLAGEQFF
TRBJ1-1	TRBD1	-	TRBV28	TGTGCCAGCAGTTCGGGACAGGGGGCAGGGAACACTGAAGCTTTCTTT	CASSSGQGAGNTEAFF
TRBJ1-2	-	-	TRBV5-6	TGTGCCAGCAGCTTGGGACAGACTCCCTATGGCTACACCTTC	CASSLGQTPYGYTF
TRBJ2-4	TRBD2	-	TRBV7-2	TGTGCCAGCAGCCATAGCGGGATCGGTGCCAAAAACATTCAGTACTTC	CASSHSGIGAKNIQYF
TRBJ2-7	TRBD2	once	TRBV11-2	TGTGCCAGCAGCCTCCTACTAGCGGGAGTTAATTCCTACGAGCAGTACTTC	CASSLLLAGVNSYEQYF
TRBJ2-5	-	-	TRBV7-2	TGTGCCAGCAGCTTGCGACCACGGGAGACCCAGTACTTC	CASSLRPRETQYF
TRBJ1-2	-	-	TRBV2	TGTGCCAGCAGTTCATTTGGGGTTAACTATGGCTACACCTTC	CASSSFGVNYGYTF
TRBJ2-2	-	-	TRBV18	TGTGCCAGCTCACCAAACACAGGGTCCAACACCGGGGAGCTGTTTTTT	CASSPNTGSNTGELFF
TRBJ1-1	TRBD1	-	TRBV3-1/TRBV3-2	TGTGCCAGCAGCCAACTCGACAGGGACTCTGAAGCTTTCTTT	CASSQLDRDSEAFF
TRBJ2-3	TRBD2	-	TRBV10-3	TGTGCCACGACTAGCGGGAGCCAGCATAGCACAGATACGCAGTATTTT	CATTSGSQHSTDTQYF
TRBJ2-2	TRBD2	-	TRBV6-2/TRBV6-3	TGTGCCAGCAGTTACTACCCGACTAGCGGGAAGACCGGGGAGCTGTTTTTT	CASSYYPTSGKTGELFF
TRBJ2-3	-	-	TRBV6-1	TGTGCCAGCAGTGAAAGGGGACTTCTTGGAAGGGATACGCAGTATTTT	CASSERGLLGRDTQYF
TRBJ1-5	-	-	TRBV19	TGTGCCAGCAAAGACAGGCACAATCAGCCCCAGCATTTT	CASKDRHNQPQHF
TRBJ2-5	TRBD1	-	TRBV3-1/TRBV3-2	TGTGCCAGCAGCCTGGGGACAGGGGGCGTGGAGACCCAGTACTTC	CASSLGTGGVETQYF
TRBJ1-1	TRBD1	-	TRBV29-1	TGCAGCGTGGGACCGGGACAGAGAGAAGCTTTCTTT	CSVGPGQREAFF
TRBJ1-2	-	-	TRBV3-1/TRBV3-2	TGTGCCAGCAGCCCGGGGGCCCGAGGTGCTAACTATGGCTACACCTTC	CASSPGARGANYGYTF
TRBJ2-5	-	once	TRBV30	TGTGCCTGGAGTGGGGGGCTCTTAGAGACCCAGTACTTC	CAWSGGLLETQYF
TRBJ2-2	-	-	TRBV14	TGTGCCAGCAGCCAAGCGGGTCCTAACACCGGGGAGCTGTTTTTT	CASSQAGPNTGELFF
TRBJ2-1	-	-	TRBV11-2	TGTGCCAGCAGAAAACCGGGACTTTGGACCTATGAGCAGTTCTTC	CASRKPGLWTYEQFF
TRBJ1-4	-	-	TRBV4-1	TGCGCCAGCAGCCAAGATAGGGAGTTTGTGGGGAGAAATGAAAAACTGTTTTTT	CASSQDREFVGRNEKLFF
TRBJ1-5	TRBD1	-	TRBV28	TGTGCCAGCAGTTTCTCACAGGGGGCACGACAGCCCCAGCATTTT	CASSFSQGARQPQHF
TRBJ2-7	TRBD2	once	TRBV6-1	TGTGCCAGCAGTGCCGGGACTAGCGGGCCCGCCTACGAGCAGTACTTC	CASSAGTSGPAYEQYF
TRBJ2-5	-	-	TRBV18	TGTGCCAGCTCACTCTACGGGGGCACCCAAGAGACCCAGTACTTC	CASSLYGGTQETQYF
TRBJ2-6	-	-	TRBV18	TGTGCCAGCTCACCGGGTGGGGCCTTTCTCCCACCCAACGTCCTGACTTTC	CASSPGGAFLPPNVLTF
TRBJ2-2	-	-	TRBV28	TGTGCCAGCAGTCGACTAGCGAACACCGGGGAGCTGTTTTTT	CASSRLANTGELFF
TRBJ2-3	-	-	TRBV15	TGTGCCACCAGCAACAGTAACACAGATACGCAGTATTTT	CATSNSNTDTQYF
TRBJ1-1	-	-	TRBV6-5	TGTGCCAGCACCTGGGACACTAGGAACACTGAAGCTTTCTTT	CASTWDTRNTEAFF
TRBJ2-7	TRBD2	-	TRBV6-5	TGTGCCAGCAGTTACCAGCTAGCGGGCTACGAGCAGTACTTC	CASSYQLAGYEQYF
TRBJ1-5	-	-	TRBV6-5	TGTGCCAGCAGTCGGGACACGAATCAGCCCCAGCATTTT	CASSRDTNQPQHF
TRBJ2-2	TRBD1	-	TRBV9	TGTGCCAGCAGCGTAGGGGACAGGGTTCACCCCGGGGAGCTGTTTTTT	CASSVGDRVHPGELFF
TRBJ2-7	TRBD2	-	TRBV5-4	TGTGCCAGCAGCTCGGGGACTAGCGGGGGTTCCTACGAGCAGTACTTC	CASSSGTSGGSYEQYF